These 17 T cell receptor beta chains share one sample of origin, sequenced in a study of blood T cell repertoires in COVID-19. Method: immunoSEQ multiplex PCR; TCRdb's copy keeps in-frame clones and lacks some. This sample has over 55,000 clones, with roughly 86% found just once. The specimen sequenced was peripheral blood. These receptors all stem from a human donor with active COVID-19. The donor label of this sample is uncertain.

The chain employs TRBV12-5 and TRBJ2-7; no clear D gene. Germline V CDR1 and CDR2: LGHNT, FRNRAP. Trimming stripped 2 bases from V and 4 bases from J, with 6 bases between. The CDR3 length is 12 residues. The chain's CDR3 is CASGLTRYEQYF. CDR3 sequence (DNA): TGTGCTAGTGGTTTGACCAGATACGAGCAGTACTTC.

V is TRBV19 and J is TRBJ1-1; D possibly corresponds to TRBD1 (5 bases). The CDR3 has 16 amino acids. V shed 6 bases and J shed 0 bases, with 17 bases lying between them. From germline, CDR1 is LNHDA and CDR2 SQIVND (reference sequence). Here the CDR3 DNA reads TGTGCCAGTAGGAAAGGGACGGGACTCATGAACACTGAAGCTTTCTTT. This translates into CASRKGTGLMNTEAFF.

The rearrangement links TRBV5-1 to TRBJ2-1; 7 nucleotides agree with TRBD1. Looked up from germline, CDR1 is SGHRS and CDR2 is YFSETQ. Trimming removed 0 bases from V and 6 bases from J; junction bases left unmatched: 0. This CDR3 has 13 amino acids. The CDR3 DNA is TGCGCCAGCAGCTTGGGACAGGGCAATGAGCAGTTCTTC. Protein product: CASSLGQGNEQFF.

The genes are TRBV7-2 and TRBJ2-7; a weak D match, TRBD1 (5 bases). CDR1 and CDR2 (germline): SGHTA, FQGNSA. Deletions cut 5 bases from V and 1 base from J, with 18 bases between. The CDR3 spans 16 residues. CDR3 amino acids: CASSESRVLSSYEQYF. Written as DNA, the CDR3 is TGTGCCAGCAGCGAAAGCAGGGTACTTTCTTCCTACGAGCAGTACTTC. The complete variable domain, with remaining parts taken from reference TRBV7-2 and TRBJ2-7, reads GAGVSQSPSNKVTEKGKDVELRCDPISGHTALYWYRQSLGQGLEFLIYFQGNSAPDKSGLPSDRFSAERTGGSVSTLTIQRTQQEDSAVYLCASSESRVLSSYEQYFGPGTRLTVT.

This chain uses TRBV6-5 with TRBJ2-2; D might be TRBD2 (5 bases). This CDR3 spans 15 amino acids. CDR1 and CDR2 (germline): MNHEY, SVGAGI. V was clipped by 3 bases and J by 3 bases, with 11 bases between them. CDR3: CASSYSLGDTGELFF. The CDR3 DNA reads TGTGCCAGCAGTTATTCTCTCGGGGACACCGGGGAGCTGTTTTTT.

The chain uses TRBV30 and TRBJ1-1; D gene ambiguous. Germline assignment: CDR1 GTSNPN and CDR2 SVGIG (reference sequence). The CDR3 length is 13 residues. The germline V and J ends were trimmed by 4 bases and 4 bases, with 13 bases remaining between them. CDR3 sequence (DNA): TGTGCCTGGACACAGACGATGATCACTGAAGCTTTCTTT. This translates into CAWTQTMITEAFF.

The CDR3 bases are TGTGCCAGCTCACCGGGTCTCGCGGGGGGAGAGACCCAGTACTTC. Translated: CASSPGLAGGETQYF. The genes are TRBV18 and TRBJ2-5; 8 bases match TRBD2. In germline, CDR1 is KGHSH, CDR2 LQKENI. The CDR3 extends over 15 amino acids. Trimming at V came to 3 bases and at J to 4 bases, leaving 7 bases not matched to a gene.

CDR3 loop: CASSLRRDSGRLRQYF. In DNA, the CDR3 is TGTGCCAGCAGCTTAAGGAGGGACTCAGGGCGTTTGAGGCAGTATTTT. This sequence joins TRBV7-8 and TRBJ2-3; maybe TRBD2 (6 bases). CDR1 is SGHVS, CDR2 FQNEAQ, per germline. There are 16 residues in the CDR3. V shed 2 bases and J shed 11 bases, with 23 bases lying between them.

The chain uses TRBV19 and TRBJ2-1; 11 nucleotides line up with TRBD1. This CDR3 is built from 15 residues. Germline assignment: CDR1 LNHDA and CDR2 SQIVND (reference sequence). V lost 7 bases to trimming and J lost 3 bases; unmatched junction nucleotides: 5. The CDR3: CASTLGTGGYNEQFF. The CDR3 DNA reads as TGTGCCAGTACCCTGGGGACAGGGGGCTACAATGAGCAGTTCTTC. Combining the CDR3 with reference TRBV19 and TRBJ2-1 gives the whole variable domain DGGITQSPKYLFRKEGQNVTLSCEQNLNHDAMYWYRQDPGQGLRLIYYSQIVNDFQKGDIAEGYSVSREKKESFPLTVTSAQKNPTAFYLCASTLGTGGYNEQFFGPGTRLTVL.

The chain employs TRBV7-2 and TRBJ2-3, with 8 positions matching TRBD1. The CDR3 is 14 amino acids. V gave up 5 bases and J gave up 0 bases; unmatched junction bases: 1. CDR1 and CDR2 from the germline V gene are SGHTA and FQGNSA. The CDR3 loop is CASSRDRSTDTQYF. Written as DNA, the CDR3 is TGTGCCAGCAGCAGGGACAGGAGCACAGATACGCAGTATTTT.

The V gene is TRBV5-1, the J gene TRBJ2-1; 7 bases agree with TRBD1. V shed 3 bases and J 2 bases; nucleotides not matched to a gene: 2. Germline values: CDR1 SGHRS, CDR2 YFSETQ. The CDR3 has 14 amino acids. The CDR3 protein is CASSSQGTYNEQFF. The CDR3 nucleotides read TGCGCCAGCAGCTCACAGGGGACCTACAATGAGCAGTTCTTC.

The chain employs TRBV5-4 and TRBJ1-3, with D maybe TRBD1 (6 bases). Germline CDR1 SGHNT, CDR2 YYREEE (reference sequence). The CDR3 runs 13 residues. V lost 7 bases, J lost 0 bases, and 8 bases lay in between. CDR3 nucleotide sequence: TGTGCCAGCGGGGGCTCCTCTGGAAACACCATATATTTT. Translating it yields CASGGSSGNTIYF.

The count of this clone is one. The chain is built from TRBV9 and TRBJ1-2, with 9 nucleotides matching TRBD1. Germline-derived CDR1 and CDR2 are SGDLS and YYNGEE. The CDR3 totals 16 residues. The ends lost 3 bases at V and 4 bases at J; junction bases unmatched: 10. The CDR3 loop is CASSAGTGRGGYGYTF. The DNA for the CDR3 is TGTGCCAGCAGCGCCGGGACAGGGAGGGGAGGCTATGGCTACACCTTC.

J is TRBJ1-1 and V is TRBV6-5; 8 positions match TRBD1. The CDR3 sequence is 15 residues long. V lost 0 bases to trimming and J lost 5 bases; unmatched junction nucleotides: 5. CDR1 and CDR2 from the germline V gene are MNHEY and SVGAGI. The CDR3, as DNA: TGTGCCAGCAGTTACTCGAGGACAGGGCGGACTGAAGCTTTCTTT. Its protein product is CASSYSRTGRTEAFF.

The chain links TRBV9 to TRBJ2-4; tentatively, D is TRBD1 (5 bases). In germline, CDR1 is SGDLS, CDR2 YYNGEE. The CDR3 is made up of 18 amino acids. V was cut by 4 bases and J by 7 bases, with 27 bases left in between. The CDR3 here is CASSSRQQANSVDNIQYF. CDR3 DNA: TGTGCCAGCAGCTCCCGACAGCAGGCCAACTCGGTGGATAACATTCAGTACTTC.

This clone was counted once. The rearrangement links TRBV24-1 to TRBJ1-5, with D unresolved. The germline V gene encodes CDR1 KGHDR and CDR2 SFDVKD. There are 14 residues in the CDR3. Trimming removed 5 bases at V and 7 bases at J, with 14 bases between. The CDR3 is CATSVKRGGQPQHF. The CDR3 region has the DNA TGTGCCACCAGTGTCAAGCGCGGAGGGCAGCCCCAGCATTTT.

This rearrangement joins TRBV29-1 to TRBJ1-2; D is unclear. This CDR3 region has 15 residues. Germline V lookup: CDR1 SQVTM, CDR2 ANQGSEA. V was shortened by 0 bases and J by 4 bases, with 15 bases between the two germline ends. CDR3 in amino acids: CSVEDPGERSYGYTF. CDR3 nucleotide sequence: TGCAGCGTTGAAGATCCCGGGGAAAGAAGCTATGGCTACACCTTC.